This T cell receptor beta chain was sequenced during a study of control samples from healthy donors and cancer patients (dated by TCRdb to 2019 to 2021). Note on this clone: Its antigen has not been determined. No quality values exist for individual bases; no much larger clone is one base distant.

The method was the immunoSEQ multiplex PCR assay. TCRdb holds this immuneACCESS table with in-frame rearrangements only. Some clones are missing; in checked studies, unresolved V genes explain under half, and the rest has no known cause. The sample table holds tens of thousands of clones, of which about 88% were seen once. The ten most abundant clones make up around 15% of the sample. From the cysteine through the phenylalanine, the CDR3 covers 15 amino acids. Only CDR3 DNA is held: 45 bases, read in frame from base 1. Unmatched junction bases come to 12, with V trimmed by 4 bases and J by 10 bases. CDR1 LGHDT and CDR2 YNNKEL are derived from the germline V gene (reference sequence).

The rearranged chain carries TRBV3-1 (or the pseudogene TRBV3-2) and TRBJ1-2; a stretch of 10 junction bases matches TRBD1. The receptor comes from an older woman in good health. Specimen: blood. The CDR3 region: CASSRRTGGTSVYTF. The sequence in DNA is TGTGCCAGCAGCCGGAGGACAGGGGGGACTTCTGTCTACACCTTC.